This T cell receptor beta chain was identified in a study of cytomegalovirus exposure and HLA in healthy donors. Regarding the study as a whole: Productive status was seen about 90% or about 30% of the time for most TCR beta V segments in an earlier analysis. In a later analysis, at a false discovery rate of 0.05, fewer than 20,000 TCR beta sequences were associated with HLA alleles.

PCR employed 60 Vbeta and 13 Jbeta primers. Sequencing was performed with immunoSEQ multiplex PCR; in TCRdb, only in-frame clones are kept and a portion is missing. Of roughly 100,000 clones in the sample, about 59% were seen once. This clone was picked up one time. Antigen specificity is unknown. Sequenced material: PBMCs. The receptor comes from a man aged 25-45 years in good health and CMV-seropositive.

CDR3 loop: CASTVSGFYNEQFF. The CDR3 coding sequence is TGTGCCAGCACCGTGTCAGGTTTCTACAATGAGCAGTTCTTC. The rearrangement joins TRBV7-2 to TRBJ2-1, with D hard to call. The V and J ends lost 7 bases and 3 bases respectively, with 13 bases between them. This CDR3 comprises 14 residues. The germline gives CDR1 SGHTA, CDR2 FQGNSA.